This T cell receptor beta chain was profiled in a study of OX40 agonist ivuxolimab in advanced cancers. Study in general: Recorded diagnoses for dose-escalation patients were hepatocellular carcinoma, melanoma, renal cell or head and neck cancer. Among those treated, three patients had partial responses, one with hepatocellular carcinoma and two with cutaneous melanoma. Antecedent anti-PD-1, anti-PD-L1 or anti-CTLA-4 therapy was permissible, with 30% to 50% having received some.

The CDR3 runs to 16 residues. The V gene end was trimmed by 2 bases and the J gene end by 6 bases; junction bases not matched to a gene: 5. Germline assignment: CDR1 MNHEY and CDR2 SMNVEV (reference sequence). Using immunoSEQ multiplex PCR, the repertoire was profiled, and TCRdb retains in-frame clones only, with some absent. The table lists just over 35,000 clones, 76% of them singletons, with under 25% in the top ten. Sequencing was performed on CD4+ or CD8+ T cells sorted from blood, taken in a trial of the OX40 agonist ivuxolimab. The source of this sequence is an adult with an advanced solid tumor such as melanoma, head and neck, liver or kidney cancer. The genes are TRBV27 and TRBJ2-1; 12 bases agree with TRBD2. CDR3 sequence: CASSLPTSGGTNEQFF. CDR3 nucleotides: TGTGCCAGCAGTTTACCGACTAGCGGGGGAACCAATGAGCAGTTCTTC.